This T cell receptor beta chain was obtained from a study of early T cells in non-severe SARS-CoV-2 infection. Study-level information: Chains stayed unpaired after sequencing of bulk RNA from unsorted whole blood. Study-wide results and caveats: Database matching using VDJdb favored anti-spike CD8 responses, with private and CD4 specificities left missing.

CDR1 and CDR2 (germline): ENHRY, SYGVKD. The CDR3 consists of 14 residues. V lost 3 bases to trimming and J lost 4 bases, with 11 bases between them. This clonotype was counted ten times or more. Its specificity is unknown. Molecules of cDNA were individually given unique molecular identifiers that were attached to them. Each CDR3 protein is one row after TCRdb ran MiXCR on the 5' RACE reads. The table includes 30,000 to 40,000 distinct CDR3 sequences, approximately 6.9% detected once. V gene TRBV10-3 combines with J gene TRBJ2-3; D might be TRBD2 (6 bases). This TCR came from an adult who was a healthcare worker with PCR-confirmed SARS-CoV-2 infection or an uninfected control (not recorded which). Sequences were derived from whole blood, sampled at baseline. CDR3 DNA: TGTGCCATCAGTGAATCGAGCGGGTCAGATACGCAGTATTTT. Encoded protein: CAISESSGSDTQYF.